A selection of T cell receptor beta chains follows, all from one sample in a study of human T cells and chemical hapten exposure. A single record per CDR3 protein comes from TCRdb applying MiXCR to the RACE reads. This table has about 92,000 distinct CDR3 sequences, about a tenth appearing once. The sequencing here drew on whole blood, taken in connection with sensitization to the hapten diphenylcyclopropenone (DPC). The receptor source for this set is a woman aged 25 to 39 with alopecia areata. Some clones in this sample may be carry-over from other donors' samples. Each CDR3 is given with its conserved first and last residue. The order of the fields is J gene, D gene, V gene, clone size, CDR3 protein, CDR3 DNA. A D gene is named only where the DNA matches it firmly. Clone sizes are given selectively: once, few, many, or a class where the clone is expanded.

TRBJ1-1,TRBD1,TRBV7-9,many,CASSLVPTGTEAFF,TGTGCCAGCAGCTTAGTCCCGACAGGGACTGAAGCTTTCTTT
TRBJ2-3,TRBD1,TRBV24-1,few,CATSDKGQAGDTQYF,TGTGCCACCAGTGATAAGGGACAGGCGGGAGATACGCAGTATTTT
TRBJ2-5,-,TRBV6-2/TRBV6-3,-,CASRRDSSYQETQYF,TGTGCCAGCAGACGGGACTCCTCGTACCAAGAGACCCAGTACTTC
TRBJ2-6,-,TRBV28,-,CATTVGSGANVPTF,-
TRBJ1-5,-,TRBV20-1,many,CSARDPGRGPNQPQHF,TGCAGTGCTAGAGATCCGGGGCGAGGACCGAATCAGCCCCAGCATTTT
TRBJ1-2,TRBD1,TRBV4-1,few,CASSPTGGFGYTF,TGCGCCAGCAGCCCAACAGGGGGCTTCGGCTACACCTTC
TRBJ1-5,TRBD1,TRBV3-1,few,CASSQQGGQPQHF,TGTGCCAGCAGCCAGCAGGGGGGACAGCCCCAGCATTTT
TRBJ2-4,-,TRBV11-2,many,CASSLDIGGGQNIQYF,TGTGCCAGCAGCTTAGATATCGGAGGTGGACAGAACATTCAGTACTTC
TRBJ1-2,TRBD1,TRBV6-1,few,CASRKGTGGYGYTF,TGTGCCAGCAGGAAGGGGACAGGAGGCTATGGCTACACCTTC
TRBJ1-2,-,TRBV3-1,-,CASSQVPNYGYTF,TGTGCCAGCAGCCAGGTCCCTAACTATGGCTACACCTTC
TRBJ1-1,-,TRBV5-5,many,CASSVGGFVGNTEAFF,TGTGCCAGCAGCGTGGGCGGTTTCGTCGGGAACACTGAAGCTTTCTTT
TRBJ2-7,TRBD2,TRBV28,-,CASGLFSGNYEQYF,TGTGCCAGCGGACTGTTTAGCGGGAACTACGAGCAGTACTTC